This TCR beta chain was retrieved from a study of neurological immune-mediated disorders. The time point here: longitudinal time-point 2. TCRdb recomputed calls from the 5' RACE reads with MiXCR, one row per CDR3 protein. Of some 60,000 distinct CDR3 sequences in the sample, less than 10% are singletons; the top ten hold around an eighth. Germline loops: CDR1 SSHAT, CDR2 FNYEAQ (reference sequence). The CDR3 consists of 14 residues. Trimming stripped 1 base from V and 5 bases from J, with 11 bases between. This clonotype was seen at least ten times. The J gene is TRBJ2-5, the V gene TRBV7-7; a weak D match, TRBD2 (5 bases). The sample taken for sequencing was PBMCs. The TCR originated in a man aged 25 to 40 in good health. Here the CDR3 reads CASSLGLYSETQYF. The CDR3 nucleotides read TGTGCCAGCAGCTTAGGACTATACTCGGAGACCCAGTACTTC.